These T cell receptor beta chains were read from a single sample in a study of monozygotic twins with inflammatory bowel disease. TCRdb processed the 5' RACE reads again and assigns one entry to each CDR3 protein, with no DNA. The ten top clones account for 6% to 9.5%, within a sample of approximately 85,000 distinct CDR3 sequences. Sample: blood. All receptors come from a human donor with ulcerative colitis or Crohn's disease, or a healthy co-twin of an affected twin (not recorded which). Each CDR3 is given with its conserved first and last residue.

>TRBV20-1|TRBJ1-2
CSARATGTGDYGYTF
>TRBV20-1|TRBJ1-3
CSARDRNRGLSGNTIYF
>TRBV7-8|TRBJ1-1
CASTIKRGTTTEAFF
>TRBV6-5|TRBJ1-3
CASRLPSGNTIYF
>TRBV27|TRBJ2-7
CASSRTSGVGLYEQYF
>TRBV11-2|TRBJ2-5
CASSFDRGWETQYF
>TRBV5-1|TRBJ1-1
CASSLDRGGVNTEAFF
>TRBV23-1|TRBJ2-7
CASSQSGPCRYF
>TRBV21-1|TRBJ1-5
CASSLTGFINQPQHF
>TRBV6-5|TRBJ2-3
CASSYQINTDTQYF
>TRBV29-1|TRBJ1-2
CSVDQGEGGYTF
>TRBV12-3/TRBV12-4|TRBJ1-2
CASSLVRGYTF
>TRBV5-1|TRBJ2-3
CASRPPSGTSTDTQYF
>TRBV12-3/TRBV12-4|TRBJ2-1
CASSSRLEHEQFF
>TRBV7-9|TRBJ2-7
CASSAVAAGPSYEQYF
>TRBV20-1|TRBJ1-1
CSASGGLGTEAFF
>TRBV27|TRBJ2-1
CASSSYLAGGSNEQFF
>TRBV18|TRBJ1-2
CASSPPAGYGYTF
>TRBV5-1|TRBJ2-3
CASSLATLVTDTQYF
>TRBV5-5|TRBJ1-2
CASSSRDGYGYTF
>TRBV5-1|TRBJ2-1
CASSFRTSGDNEQFF
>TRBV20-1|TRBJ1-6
CSARIAASFNSPLHF
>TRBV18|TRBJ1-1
CASSPSGGHTEAFF
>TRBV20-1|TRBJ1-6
CSAREQGYNSPLHF
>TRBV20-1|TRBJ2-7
CSAMSGGAQYEQYF
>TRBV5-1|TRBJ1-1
CASSLGQGSVTNTEAFF
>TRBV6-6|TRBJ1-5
CASSYGPGQPQHF
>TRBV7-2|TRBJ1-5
CASSWTGGGNQPQHF
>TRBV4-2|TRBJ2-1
CASSQDHGGFSYNEQFF
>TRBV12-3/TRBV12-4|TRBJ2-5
CASSFGGGVQETQYF
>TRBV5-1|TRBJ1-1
CASSQEGPANTEAFF
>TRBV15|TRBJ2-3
CATSRGDSTDTQYF
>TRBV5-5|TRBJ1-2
CASSLVGGPNYGYTF
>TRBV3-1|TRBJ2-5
CASSHLGYRGRETQYF
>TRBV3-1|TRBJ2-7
CASSQGWLIGEQYF
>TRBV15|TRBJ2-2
CATSRAGGVTGELFF
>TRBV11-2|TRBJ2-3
CASSALRGGGIRRSDTQYF
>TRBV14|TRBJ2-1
CASSQEYGGNEQFF
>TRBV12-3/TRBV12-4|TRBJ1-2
CASSLNRGRPVGYTF
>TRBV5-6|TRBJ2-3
CASSLDPDTQYF
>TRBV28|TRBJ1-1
CASSLRTGNEAFF
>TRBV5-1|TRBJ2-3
CASSHTSGLTDTQYF
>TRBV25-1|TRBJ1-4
CASRDGPNEKLFF
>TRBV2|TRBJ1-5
CASSENSVAGPQHF
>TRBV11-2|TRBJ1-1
CASSLAGTGNTEAFF
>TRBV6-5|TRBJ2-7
CASSKGANYEQYF
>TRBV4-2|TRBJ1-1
CASSQDGGPFF
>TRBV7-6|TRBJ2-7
CASSFGGGGVYEQYF
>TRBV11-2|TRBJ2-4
CASSSLLRGRGNIQYF
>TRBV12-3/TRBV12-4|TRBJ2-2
CGVTKPGGAGELFF
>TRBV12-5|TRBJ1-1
CASGLEVNTEAFF
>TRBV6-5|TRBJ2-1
CASSYSIGSSYNEQFF
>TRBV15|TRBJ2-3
CATRTSGTDTQYF
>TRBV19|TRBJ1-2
CASSIPGGGYTF
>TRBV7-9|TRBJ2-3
CASLLRGAVTDTQYF
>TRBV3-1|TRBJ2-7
CASMGQGDEQYF